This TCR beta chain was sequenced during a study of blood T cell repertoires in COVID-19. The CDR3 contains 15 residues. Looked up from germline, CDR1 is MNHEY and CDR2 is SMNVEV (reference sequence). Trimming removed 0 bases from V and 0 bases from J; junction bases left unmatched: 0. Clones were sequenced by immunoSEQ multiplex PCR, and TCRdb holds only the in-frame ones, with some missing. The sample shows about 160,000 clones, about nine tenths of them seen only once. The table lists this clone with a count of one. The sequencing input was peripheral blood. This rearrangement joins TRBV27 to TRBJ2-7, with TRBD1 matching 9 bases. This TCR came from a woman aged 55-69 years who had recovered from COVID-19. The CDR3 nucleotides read TGTGCCAGCAGTTTATCGACAGGGGGCTCCTACGAGCAGTACTTC. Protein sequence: CASSLSTGGSYEQYF.